A single sample gave rise to the 25 T cell receptor beta chains below, sequenced in a study of T cell changes during pregnancy in multiple sclerosis. Libraries were prepared by immunoSEQ multiplex PCR; TCRdb keeps only in-frame clonotypes and omits some of them. Among approximately 88,000 clones listed, roughly 92% were seen once. The sample in question was peripheral blood, obtained in the first trimester of pregnancy. The receptors derive from a female donor with multiple sclerosis, enrolled in a pregnancy study.

The chain joins TRBV29-1 to TRBJ1-1; D is perhaps TRBD1 (5 bases). V was cut by 6 bases and J by 11 bases, with 25 bases left in between. CDR1 is SQVTM, CDR2 ANQGSEA, per germline. The CDR3 consists of 14 residues. The CDR3: CSVALGASSGAAFF. CDR3 DNA: TGCAGCGTAGCGCTAGGGGCGTCCAGCGGGGCCGCTTTCTTT.

The V and J genes are TRBV5-6 and TRBJ1-3; D perhaps matches TRBD1 (5 bases). CDR3 size: 15 residues. V gave up 0 bases and J gave up 2 bases, with 9 bases separating them. CDR1 and CDR2 from the germline V gene are SGHDT and YYEEEE. CDR3 loop: CASSLGGLAGNTIYF. CDR3 bases: TGTGCCAGCAGCTTGGGGGGACTTGCTGGAAACACCATATATTTT.

V is TRBV5-1 and J is TRBJ1-2; TRBD1 matches at 7 bases. The CDR3 has 13 amino acids. J was trimmed by 8 bases and V by 4 bases; bases with no gene match: 8. The V gene's germline CDR1 is SGHRS and CDR2 YFSETQ. CDR3 protein: CASSPDREEGYTF. In nucleotides, the CDR3 is TGCGCCAGCAGCCCCGACAGGGAGGAGGGCTACACCTTC.

V gene TRBV6-1 combines with J gene TRBJ1-3; TRBD1 matches 9 bases. The J segment lost 7 bases and the V segment lost 3 bases, leaving 16 bases of the junction unmatched. The CDR3 has 18 residues. Germline CDR1 and CDR2: MNHNS and SASEGT. CDR3 sequence reads: CASSDRPQGANIANTIYF. For the CDR3, the DNA is TGTGCCAGCAGTGACCGGCCACAGGGGGCTAATATAGCGAACACCATATATTTT.

This chain connects TRBV7-9 to TRBJ2-7; TRBD1 might be the D (5 bases). This CDR3 is built from 14 residues. The germline CDR1 and CDR2 sequences are SEHNR and FQNEAQ (reference sequence). V was trimmed by 3 bases and J by 2 bases, leaving 11 bases between them. The CDR3 DNA reads as TGTGCCAGCAGCTTGAGGTTAGGGGCCTACGAGCAGTACTTC. This sequence encodes CASSLRLGAYEQYF.

The genes are TRBV7-2 and TRBJ2-4, with 7 bases matching TRBD2. This CDR3 spans 17 amino acids. The germline V gene has CDR1 SGHTA and CDR2 FQGNSA. The V gene end was trimmed by 0 bases and the J gene end by 1 base; junction bases not matched to a gene: 6. The CDR3 DNA reads as TGTGCCAGCAGCTTAGCAGAGCGGGAAACGGCCAAAAACATTCAGTACTTC. Translating gives CASSLAERETAKNIQYF. Using reference TRBV7-2 and TRBJ2-4 for the parts outside the CDR3, the full variable domain is GAGVSQSPSNKVTEKGKDVELRCDPISGHTALYWYRQSLGQGLEFLIYFQGNSAPDKSGLPSDRFSAERTGGSVSTLTIQRTQQEDSAVYLCASSLAERETAKNIQYFGAGTRLSVL.

The V gene is TRBV5-5, the J gene TRBJ1-2; 8 bases are a match to TRBD1. Germline loops: CDR1 SGHKS, CDR2 YYEKEE (reference sequence). The CDR3 is 15 amino acids. Germline trimming cut 3 bases from V and 4 bases from J; bases unmatched to any gene: 8. In nucleotides, the CDR3 is TGTGCCAGCAGCTATACACAGGGGGGCCTCTATGGCTACACCTTC. Its protein product is CASSYTQGGLYGYTF.

The rearrangement joins TRBV10-1 to TRBJ2-5, with TRBD2 identical over 12 bases. CDR3 size: 15 residues. J lost 4 bases, V lost 5 bases, and 5 bases had no gene match. The germline CDR1 and CDR2 sequences are WNHNN and SYGVQD (reference sequence). The CDR3 protein is CASSPGLAGRETQYF. DNA of the CDR3: TGCGCCAGCAGTCCCGGACTAGCGGGAAGAGAGACCCAGTACTTC.

This rearrangement joins TRBV7-9 to TRBJ2-6, with D perhaps matching TRBD1 (7 bases). Trimming shortened V by 6 bases and J by 0 bases, and 21 bases separated the two germline ends. The germline gives CDR1 SEHNR, CDR2 FQNEAQ (reference sequence). This CDR3 comprises 19 residues. The CDR3 protein is CASSPPGGKWHSGANVLTF. The CDR3 DNA reads as TGTGCCAGCAGTCCCCCAGGGGGGAAATGGCACTCTGGGGCCAACGTCCTGACTTTC.

The V and J genes are TRBV5-6 and TRBJ2-1; D possibly corresponds to TRBD2 (5 bases). Germline lookup yields CDR1 SGHDT and CDR2 YYEEEE. Trimming removed 4 bases at V and 8 bases at J, with 7 bases between. The CDR3 spans 11 residues. The CDR3 is CASSLDYEQFF. The DNA for the CDR3 is TGTGCCAGCAGCCTGGACTATGAGCAGTTCTTC.

This chain connects TRBV19 to TRBJ1-5; 7 nucleotides match TRBD1. The CDR3 runs 15 residues. The V gene end was trimmed by 1 base and the J gene end by 7 bases; junction bases not matched to a gene: 7. Germline V CDR1 and CDR2: LNHDA, SQIVND (reference sequence). DNA of the CDR3: TGTGCCAGTAGTATAGTCGCGACAGGGAGGCAGCCCCAGCATTTT. Translating gives CASSIVATGRQPQHF.

The chain carries TRBV7-6 and TRBJ2-1, with TRBD2 as a possible D gene (6 bases). The length of the CDR3 is 15 residues. Germline V gives CDR1 SGHVS, CDR2 FNYEAQ. V shed 1 base and J shed 1 base, with 8 bases lying between them. The CDR3 loop reads CASSLDSGSYNEQFF. The CDR3 DNA sequence: TGTGCCAGCAGCTTAGATAGCGGATCCTACAATGAGCAGTTCTTC.

The rearrangement links TRBV5-6 to TRBJ2-1, with D possibly matching TRBD2 (6 bases). Deletions cut 2 bases from V and 0 bases from J, with 12 bases between. Germline loops: CDR1 SGHDT, CDR2 YYEEEE. The CDR3 is 16 residues long. CDR3 region: CASSFTVAASYNEQFF. The CDR3 DNA follows: TGTGCCAGCAGCTTTACCGTAGCGGCCTCCTACAATGAGCAGTTCTTC. Filled out from reference TRBV5-6 and TRBJ2-1, the complete variable domain reads DAGVTQSPTHLIKTRGQQVTLRCSPKSGHDTVSWYQQALGQGPQFIFQYYEEEERQRGNFPDRFSGHQFPNYSSELNVNALLLGDSALYLCASSFTVAASYNEQFFGPGTRLTVL.

V and J are TRBV2 and TRBJ2-5; 7 bases are shared with TRBD1. This CDR3 is 13 amino acids long. Germline V CDR1 and CDR2: SNHLY, FYNNEI. J was trimmed by 5 bases and V by 10 bases; bases with no gene match: 10. The CDR3 sequence: CATSTGLLETQYF. CDR3 DNA: TGTGCCACTTCGACAGGGCTCCTCGAGACCCAGTACTTC.

The chain combines TRBV6-7 with TRBJ2-2; 9 bases line up with TRBD2. TRBV6-7 is an open reading frame whose function is uncertain. The CDR3 covers 17 residues. Trimming at V came to 0 bases and at J to 4 bases, leaving 6 bases not matched to a gene. CDR3 amino acids: CASSYSGREGPTGELFF. CDR3 DNA sequence: TGTGCCAGCAGTTACTCCGGGCGGGAGGGCCCCACCGGGGAGCTGTTTTTT.

The rearrangement uses TRBV5-1 and TRBJ2-3; 8 bases align to TRBD2. The length of the CDR3 is 16 residues. Losses at the gene ends were 3 bases for V and 4 bases for J; bases not matched to a gene: 10. From germline, CDR1 is SGHRS and CDR2 YFSETQ. This CDR3 is CASSYLGLAQSDTQYF. The CDR3 nucleotides read TGCGCCAGCAGCTATCTAGGACTAGCACAGTCAGATACGCAGTATTTT.

The chain couples TRBV19 to TRBJ2-5; the match to TRBD1 covers 8 bases. This CDR3 comprises 14 residues. Looked up from germline, CDR1 is LNHDA and CDR2 is SQIVND (reference sequence). The ends lost 5 bases at V and 2 bases at J; junction bases unmatched: 4. The CDR3 loop is CASSGNRGQETQYF. CDR3 coding DNA: TGTGCCAGTAGTGGAAACAGGGGGCAAGAGACCCAGTACTTC.

The rearrangement joins TRBV19 to TRBJ2-7, with TRBD2 matching 8 bases. The CDR3 runs to 14 residues. CDR1 is LNHDA, CDR2 SQIVND, per germline (reference sequence). Losses at the gene ends were 4 bases for V and 1 base for J; bases not matched to a gene: 3. The CDR3 bases are TGTGCCAGTAGTACTTCTAGCGGGTCCTACGAGCAGTACTTC. It encodes CASSTSSGSYEQYF.

This rearrangement joins TRBV15 to TRBJ1-5; no clear D. V was trimmed by 3 bases and J by 4 bases, leaving 7 bases between them. Germline V gives CDR1 LNHNV, CDR2 YYDKDF (reference sequence). This CDR3 contains 13 residues. As DNA, the CDR3 is TGTGCCACCAGCAGGACAATTAATCAGCCCCAGCATTTT. This gives the protein CATSRTINQPQHF.

The V gene is TRBV19, the J gene TRBJ1-2; maybe TRBD1 (5 bases). This CDR3 comprises 13 residues. CDR1 is LNHDA and CDR2 is SQIVND in the germline V gene (reference sequence). The germline V and J ends were trimmed by 4 bases and 4 bases, with 10 bases remaining between them. The CDR3 loop reads CASSSQGFYGYTF. The CDR3 bases are TGTGCCAGTAGTAGCCAGGGCTTCTATGGCTACACCTTC.

CDR3 protein: CASSPGLAGTNQETQYF. In nucleotides, the CDR3 is TGTGCCAGCAGCCCGGGACTAGCGGGAACGAACCAAGAGACCCAGTACTTC. J is TRBJ2-5 and V is TRBV5-5; 13 bases are shared with TRBD2. The CDR3 covers 17 residues. V dropped 4 bases and J dropped 0; count of bases not matched to a gene: 6. Germline-derived CDR1 and CDR2 are SGHKS and YYEKEE (reference sequence).

This clone was seen a single time. J is TRBJ2-7 and V is TRBV28; the match to TRBD2 covers 13 bases. Per the germline V gene, CDR1 is MDHEN and CDR2 is SYDVKM. This CDR3 contains 16 residues. J was trimmed by 0 bases and V by 5 bases; bases with no gene match: 4. The CDR3 loop is CASSQGLAGNSYEQYF. The CDR3 nucleotides are TGTGCCAGCAGTCAGGGACTAGCGGGGAACTCCTACGAGCAGTACTTC.

CDR3 sequence (DNA): TGTGCCAGCTCACCGGTCGGGACAGGGGGCGAATTTGGAAACACCATATATTTT. Translating it yields CASSPVGTGGEFGNTIYF. The chain joins TRBV18 to TRBJ1-3; 12 bases are a match to TRBD1. Germline CDR1 is KGHSH and CDR2 is LQKENI. V gave up 3 bases and J gave up 3 bases; unmatched junction bases: 9. The length of the CDR3 is 18 residues.

The count of this clone is one. The chain uses TRBV7-9 and TRBJ2-1; TRBD2 matches at 11 bases. Germline V gene data show CDR1 as SEHNR and CDR2 as FQNEAQ (reference sequence). This CDR3 is built from 16 residues. V shed 2 bases and J 3 bases; nucleotides not matched to a gene: 3. CDR3 nucleotides: TGTGCCAGCAGCTTAATGACTAGCGGGAACTACAATGAGCAGTTCTTC. Translation gives CASSLMTSGNYNEQFF.

The chain couples TRBV30 to TRBJ1-2, with 9 bases that match TRBD1. V shed 0 bases, J shed 4 bases, and the junction held 3 bases outside the gene matches. This CDR3 is 14 amino acids long. CDR1 is GTSNPN and CDR2 is SVGIG in the germline V gene (reference sequence). CDR3 amino acids: CAWSVDRGFYGYTF. The DNA of the CDR3 is TGTGCCTGGAGTGTCGACAGGGGGTTCTATGGCTACACCTTC. Drawing the rest from reference TRBV30 and TRBJ1-2, the complete variable domain is SQTIHQWPATLVQPVGSPLSLECTVEGTSNPNLYWYRQAAGRGLQLLFYSVGIGQISSEVPQNLSASRPQDRQFILSSKKLLLSDSGFYLCAWSVDRGFYGYTFGSGTRLTVV.